What follows is one TCR beta chain and its context. Its target is unknown. The trim removed 3 bases at V and 9 bases at J, leaving 8 bases unmatched. The CDR3 spans 13 residues. The germline CDR1 and CDR2 sequences are SGDLS and YYNGEE. The data derive from a study of T-cell memory formation after mild COVID-19. Study observations and caveats: Memory sampled before infection contained some responding clones, suggesting cross-reactive memory joined. The authors left the SARS-CoV-2 specificity of second-wave clones peaking on day 37 unconfirmed. There was a balanced CD4/CD8 profile in clones contracting day 15 to 85, and later expanders leaned CD4+.

Researchers used 5'RACE with constant-segment primers to make TCR alpha and TCR beta cDNA libraries that carry sample barcodes and UMIs. TCRdb recomputed calls from the 5' RACE reads with MiXCR, one row per CDR3 protein. The repertoire consists of more than 450,000 distinct CDR3 sequences, with more than 15% occurring once and the leading ten covering 9.5% to 15%. This chain joins TRBV9 and TRBJ2-5; 7 bases align to TRBD1. The source is an adult woman who had mild COVID-19 (a few samples of this study predate the infection). Cell type and time point are not known. Sequencing input: PBMCs or a T cell subset sorted from them (not recorded which). The CDR3 here is CASSEGGKRPQYF. CDR3 nucleotides: TGTGCCAGCAGCGAAGGGGGCAAGAGACCCCAGTACTTC.